One and the same sample provided the 8 T cell receptor beta chains below, sequenced in a study of cytomegalovirus exposure and HLA in healthy donors. PCR primers comprised 60 Vbeta and 13 Jbeta primers. Method: immunoSEQ multiplex PCR; TCRdb's copy keeps in-frame clones and lacks some. This listing includes tens of thousands of clones. Material: PBMCs. The receptors here all came from a female donor in good health and CMV-seropositive.

The chain is built from TRBV4-1 and TRBJ1-2, with D possibly TRBD1 on 6 matching bases. The CDR3 contains 17 residues. The V and J ends lost 1 base and 2 bases respectively, with 17 bases between them. The V gene's germline CDR1 is MGHRA and CDR2 YSYEKL. The CDR3 nucleotides are TGCGCCAGCAGCCAAGGTCGGCCGAGGGGGTTAAACTATGGCTACACCTTC. Protein: CASSQGRPRGLNYGYTF.

The chain combines TRBV2 with TRBJ2-7; 11 nucleotides agree with TRBD2. CDR3 length: 14 amino acids. V was clipped by 3 bases and J by 2 bases; unmatched bases: 0. Per the germline V gene, CDR1 is SNHLY and CDR2 is FYNNEI. For the CDR3, the DNA is TGTGCCAGCAGTGAGACTAGCGGGGCCTACGAGCAGTACTTC. It codes for CASSETSGAYEQYF.

J is TRBJ2-3 and V is TRBV27, with D perhaps matching TRBD2 (6 bases). V was clipped by 6 bases and J by 2 bases, with 15 bases between them. Germline V gene sequence: CDR1 MNHEY, CDR2 SMNVEV (reference sequence). The CDR3 covers 15 residues. CDR3 sequence reads: CASSKKAGFTDTQYF. In DNA form, the CDR3 reads TGTGCCAGCAGCAAAAAGGCGGGGTTCACAGATACGCAGTATTTT.

Remarks on this clone: At one end the junction does not follow the germline gene, possibly because of a read error. The rearrangement joins TRBV6-8 to TRBJ2-7; no clear D gene. CDR3 size: 11 residues. Germline assignment: CDR1 MNHGY and CDR2 SAAAGT. This CDR3 reads CARSYRYEQYF. CDR3 bases: TGTGCCAGAAGTTACCGGTACGAGCAGTACTTC.

The chain links TRBV7-9 to TRBJ1-5; D is perhaps TRBD1 (6 bases). CDR3 size: 17 residues. The germline V gene has CDR1 SEHNR and CDR2 FQNEAQ (reference sequence). With 5 bases removed from V and 1 base from J, the gap between germline ends came to 18 bases. In DNA, the CDR3 is TGTGCCAGCAGCCCGTTATCTGGGACAATGAGCAATCAGCCCCAGCATTTT. Translated: CASSPLSGTMSNQPQHF.

The chain employs TRBV6-5 and TRBJ1-3; D is uncertain. The CDR3 runs to 15 residues. CDR1 MNHEY and CDR2 SVGAGI come from the germline V gene. The V and J ends lost 0 bases and 0 bases respectively, with 6 bases between them. The CDR3 DNA reads as TGTGCCAGCAGTTACTCCTTTAACTCTGGAAACACCATATATTTT. Residues: CASSYSFNSGNTIYF.

The chain has TRBV19 and TRBJ1-5; D perhaps matches TRBD1 (5 bases). The V gene lost 5 bases and the J gene lost 2 bases, with 19 bases spanning the gap. The CDR3 consists of 17 residues. Germline V gene lookup returns CDR1 LNHDA and CDR2 SQIVND (reference sequence). The CDR3 DNA is TGTGCCAGTAGTTCGGGCGCAGGGTCCCAACGCAATCAGCCCCAGCATTTT. This sequence encodes CASSSGAGSQRNQPQHF. Supplemented by reference TRBV19 and TRBJ1-5, the full variable domain reads DGGITQSPKYLFRKEGQNVTLSCEQNLNHDAMYWYRQDPGQGLRLIYYSQIVNDFQKGDIAEGYSVSREKKESFPLTVTSAQKNPTAFYLCASSSGAGSQRNQPQHFGDGTRLSIL.

Comment on this clone: A read error may account for a junction end that differs from germline. The rearrangement joins TRBV15 to TRBJ1-1; 8 bases fit TRBD1. This CDR3 contains 15 residues. CDR1 LNHNV and CDR2 YYDKDF come from the germline V gene (reference sequence). This chain's CDR3 is CATSRDSQGAKRAFF. CDR3 coding DNA: TGTGCCACCAGCCGAGATTCTCAGGGGGCGAAGAGAGCTTTCTTT.